These 23 T cell receptor beta chains were sequenced from one sample in a study of blood T cell repertoires in COVID-19. Clones were sequenced by immunoSEQ multiplex PCR, and TCRdb holds only the in-frame ones, with some missing. The sample has tens of thousands of clones; just over 85% are singletons. Sequencing used peripheral blood. The source is an elderly woman with acute or convalescent COVID-19.

This chain joins TRBV4-1 and TRBJ2-2, with 9 positions matching TRBD1. CDR1 and CDR2 (germline): MGHRA, YSYEKL. V trimming: 4 bases; J trimming: 5 bases; junction bases outside the gene matches: 5. CDR3 length equals 15 residues. The CDR3 reads CASSLGTGRTGELFF. CDR3 sequence (DNA): TGCGCCAGCAGCCTCGGGACAGGGAGGACCGGGGAGCTGTTTTTT.

The chain combines TRBV28 with TRBJ2-1, with D perhaps TRBD2 (7 bases). Germline V lookup: CDR1 MDHEN, CDR2 SYDVKM. CDR3 length: 14 residues. V was cut by 6 bases and J by 5 bases, with 14 bases left in between. CDR3 coding DNA: TGTGCCAGCAGCCGCGGGAGACAGGACAATGAGCAGTTCTTC. The encoded protein is CASSRGRQDNEQFF.

V is TRBV5-1 and J is TRBJ2-5, with TRBD1 matching 7 bases. Germline lookup yields CDR1 SGHRS and CDR2 YFSETQ. The V and J ends lost 0 bases and 5 bases, in that order; junction bases with no gene match: 7. This CDR3 contains 15 residues. In DNA, the CDR3 is TGCGCCAGCAGCTTGGTGATAGGGGGCGAGGAGACCCAGTACTTC. This sequence encodes CASSLVIGGEETQYF.

The J gene is TRBJ1-2, the V gene TRBV2; possible D gene TRBD1, 6 bases. The CDR3 contains 13 residues. The germline CDR1 and CDR2 sequences are SNHLY and FYNNEI. Trimming removed 6 bases at V and 8 bases at J, with 16 bases between. CDR3 amino acids: CASSDTGMGGYTF. CDR3 nucleotides: TGTGCCAGCAGCGACACAGGGATGGGCGGCTACACCTTC. Drawing the rest from reference TRBV2 and TRBJ1-2, the complete variable domain is EPEVTQTPSHQVTQMGQEVILRCVPISNHLYFYWYRQILGQKVEFLVSFYNNEISEKSEIFDDQFSVERPDGSNFTLKIRSTKLEDSAMYFCASSDTGMGGYTFGSGTRLTVV.

The chain recombines TRBV7-9 with TRBJ1-2; D gene unclear. V lost 5 bases to trimming and J lost 0 bases, with 7 bases between them. Looked up from germline, CDR1 is SEHNR and CDR2 is FQNEAQ (reference sequence). This CDR3 has 13 residues. The DNA of the CDR3 is TGTGCCAGCAGCCCCGGGGCTAACTATGGCTACACCTTC. Amino acid sequence: CASSPGANYGYTF.

The chain is built from TRBV5-1 and TRBJ2-5; 7 nucleotides match TRBD1. This CDR3 is 14 amino acids long. V was pared by 6 bases and J by 0 bases, with 5 bases of the junction left unmatched. Germline CDR1 reads SGHRS; CDR2 reads YFSETQ. CDR3 in DNA: TGCGCCAGCACGACAGGGCTGTACCAAGAGACCCAGTACTTC. Protein product: CASTTGLYQETQYF.

This chain's CDR3 is CASSQDSVYTGELFF. Here the CDR3 DNA reads TGTGCCAGCAGCCAAGATTCCGTGTACACCGGGGAGCTGTTTTTT. The J gene is TRBJ2-2, the V gene TRBV4-2; D ambiguous. The germline V and J ends were trimmed by 0 bases and 3 bases, with 8 bases remaining between them. The germline gives CDR1 LGHNA, CDR2 YNFKEQ. This CDR3 has 15 residues.

This sequence joins TRBV11-2 and TRBJ2-5; no firm D call. This CDR3 contains 11 residues. Germline CDR1 and CDR2: SGHAT and FQNNGV. Trimming left V 5 bases short and J 5 bases short, with 6 bases between. CDR3 residues: CASSRAETQYF. The CDR3 bases are TGTGCCAGCAGCCGTGCGGAGACCCAGTACTTC.

The chain employs TRBV18 and TRBJ2-7, with 8 bases aligning to TRBD1. Trimming cost V 2 bases and J 1 base; bases outside gene matches: 1. Germline assignment: CDR1 KGHSH and CDR2 LQKENI. The CDR3 runs to 14 residues. The CDR3 reads CASSPRQGSYEQYF. In DNA form, the CDR3 reads TGTGCCAGCTCACCAAGACAGGGGTCCTACGAGCAGTACTTC.

CDR3 protein: CASSSPGQGAGEQYF. CDR3 DNA sequence: TGTGCCAGCAGTTCCCCGGGACAGGGGGCGGGGGAGCAGTACTTC. V usage is TRBV28 and J usage is TRBJ2-7, with 12 bases identical to TRBD1. The CDR3 sequence is 15 residues long. Germline V gene data show CDR1 as MDHEN and CDR2 as SYDVKM. The V segment lost 4 bases and the J segment 7 bases; nucleotides outside the gene matches: 8.

The chain is built from TRBV30 and TRBJ2-5; D not resolved. Trimming removed 2 bases from V and 5 bases from J, with 18 bases in between. CDR3 length: 15 amino acids. Germline V gene lookup returns CDR1 GTSNPN and CDR2 SVGIG (reference sequence). The CDR3 DNA sequence: TGTGCCTGGAGTCCTGGGCAGGTCCGGTCGGAGACCCAGTACTTC. This sequence encodes CAWSPGQVRSETQYF.

This chain uses TRBV29-1 with TRBJ2-3; 8 bases agree with TRBD1. The CDR3 contains 14 residues. Trimming at V came to 3 bases and at J to 3 bases, leaving 5 bases not matched to a gene. Germline V gives CDR1 SQVTM, CDR2 ANQGSEA. The CDR3: CSVDSQGATDTQYF. Written as DNA, the CDR3 is TGCAGCGTTGATTCCCAGGGGGCGACAGATACGCAGTATTTT.

This chain uses TRBV4-2 with TRBJ1-4; D gene unclear. Germline V gene sequence: CDR1 LGHNA, CDR2 YNFKEQ. Trimming removed 7 bases from V and 3 bases from J, with 21 bases in between. The CDR3 is 17 residues long. CDR3 sequence (DNA): TGTGCCAGCACCCCAAGATCTCCGGCGGCTTCTAATGAAAAACTGTTTTTT. Protein sequence: CASTPRSPAASNEKLFF.

This clone is a singleton in its sample. The chain links TRBV10-3 to TRBJ1-1, with TRBD1 as a possible D gene (6 bases). V lost 5 bases and J 4 bases, leaving 17 bases between the germline ends. Germline-derived CDR1 and CDR2 are ENHRY and SYGVKD. This CDR3 comprises 15 residues. CDR3 bases: TGTGCCATCAGTCTTGATAGAACAGGGCCCACTGAAGCTTTCTTT. The encoded protein is CAISLDRTGPTEAFF.

This clone has a handful of counts. The chain employs TRBV19 and TRBJ1-1; possible D gene TRBD1, 5 bases. Germline V gene sequence: CDR1 LNHDA, CDR2 SQIVND (reference sequence). Trimming left V 4 bases short and J 4 bases short, with 13 bases between. The CDR3 contains 14 residues. The CDR3 region has the DNA TGTGCCAGTAGTACTGTCCGGGGGGGCACTGAAGCTTTCTTT. Its translation is CASSTVRGGTEAFF.

This sequence joins TRBV7-2 and TRBJ2-3; TRBD2 is a possible D gene (5 bases). CDR1 is SGHTA and CDR2 is FQGNSA in the germline V gene. This CDR3 is 14 amino acids long. The V gene lost 6 bases and the J gene lost 1 base, with 11 bases spanning the gap. DNA for the CDR3: TGTGCCAGCAGTCCCGGGATTCGCACAGATACGCAGTATTTT. Amino acids: CASSPGIRTDTQYF.

A few counts support this clone. The chain recombines TRBV28 with TRBJ2-3; D uncertain. Trimming shortened V by 7 bases and J by 2 bases, and 16 bases separated the two germline ends. Germline loops: CDR1 MDHEN, CDR2 SYDVKM. This CDR3 spans 15 amino acids. The CDR3 DNA reads TGTGCCAGCATTAGTGGCGGAGCGCCCACAGATACGCAGTATTTT. Translation gives CASISGGAPTDTQYF.

The V gene is TRBV11-3, the J gene TRBJ2-1; 9 positions match TRBD1. The CDR3 loop spans 14 amino acids. Losses at the gene ends were 1 base for V and 8 bases for J; bases not matched to a gene: 3. The germline V gene has CDR1 SGHNT and CDR2 YENEEA. CDR3 nucleotide sequence: TGTGCCAGCAGCTTAGGGGACAGGGTTCATGAGCAGTTCTTC. Translating it yields CASSLGDRVHEQFF.

This clone occurred once. V gene TRBV5-1 combines with J gene TRBJ1-5; TRBD1 aligns across 7 bases. Germline CDR1 SGHRS, CDR2 YFSETQ. The CDR3 length is 20 residues. V shed 0 bases, J shed 0 bases, and the junction held 15 bases outside the gene matches. CDR3 amino acids: CASSLDPGQRVVCSNQPQHF. CDR3 nucleotides: TGCGCCAGCAGCTTGGACCCGGGACAGAGAGTTGTATGTAGCAATCAGCCCCAGCATTTT.

The chain has TRBV19 and TRBJ2-6; the D gene is possibly TRBD1 (5 bases). This CDR3 comprises 15 residues. V was trimmed by 4 bases and J by 0 bases, leaving 7 bases between them. Germline loops: CDR1 LNHDA, CDR2 SQIVND (reference sequence). The CDR3 nucleotides read TGTGCCAGTAGTACGGACATCTCTGGGGCCAACGTCCTGACTTTC. Translating gives CASSTDISGANVLTF.

In this sample, this clone turned up once. The germline gene is not matched at one end of the junction; a read error may be the cause. This chain links TRBV10-3 with TRBJ1-5; D remains unclear. The CDR3 runs to 17 residues. Germline CDR1 is ENHRY and CDR2 is SYGVKD. CDR3 nucleotide sequence: TGTGCCGTCAGCCGTGAGGTCGGTGAGCTACGCAATCAGCCCCAGCATTTT. It codes for CAVSREVGELRNQPQHF.

This clone was picked up a small number of times. The V call is TRBV6-5, the J call TRBJ1-5; D is ambiguous. Germline lookup yields CDR1 MNHEY and CDR2 SVGAGI. Trimming cost V 8 bases and J 1 base, with 12 bases left between them. This CDR3 contains 14 residues. CDR3 protein: CASLRDYSNQPQHF. CDR3 DNA sequence: TGTGCCAGCCTGAGGGATTACAGCAATCAGCCCCAGCATTTT.

The sample holds a few counts of this clone. The chain recombines TRBV19 with TRBJ2-7, with a possible D match to TRBD2 (5 bases). This CDR3 is built from 13 residues. Germline V lookup: CDR1 LNHDA, CDR2 SQIVND (reference sequence). V lost 7 bases to trimming and J lost 2 bases, with 12 bases between them. CDR3 loop: CASNPGVAYEQYF. CDR3 bases: TGTGCCAGTAACCCCGGGGTCGCCTACGAGCAGTACTTC.